The 23 T cell receptor beta chains given below trace back to one sample, sequenced in a study of T cell repertoires in cytomegalovirus infection. TCRdb fed the reads into MiXCR, producing one record per CDR3 protein. The sample consists of under 350,000 distinct CDR3 sequences, 9% to 9.5% of them appearing once. The sequenced sample was PBMCs. These receptors came from a human donor in good health (CMV status not recorded). Some clones in this sample may be carry-over from other donors' samples.

This clonotype was detected a few times. The chain joins TRBV15 to TRBJ2-4; D is perhaps TRBD2 (5 bases). The V gene's germline CDR1 is LNHNV and CDR2 YYDKDF (reference sequence). V dropped 3 bases and J dropped 15 bases, with 15 bases sitting between them. The CDR3 has 12 residues. CDR3 amino acids: CATSSRGTPVYF. The CDR3, as DNA: TGTGCCACCAGCAGCCGGGGAACCCCCGTGTACTTC.

This clonotype occurred a few times. This chain uses TRBV6-2 or TRBV6-3 with TRBJ1-5; D gene uncertain. The V gene's germline CDR1 is MNHEY and CDR2 SVGEGT. The CDR3 contains 17 residues. The V and J ends lost 6 bases and 7 bases respectively, with 25 bases between them. CDR3 loop: CASSPAPVEHDPQPQHF. In nucleotides, the CDR3 is TGTGCCAGCAGCCCTGCGCCGGTGGAACATGATCCACAGCCCCAGCATTTT.

Only a few counts were recorded for this clonotype. This chain links TRBV6-2 or TRBV6-3 with TRBJ2-2; D call uncertain. There are 15 residues in the CDR3. Trimming took off 2 bases at V and 0 bases at J, with 7 bases between the two ends. The germline gives CDR1 MNHEY, CDR2 SVGEGT. CDR3 DNA: TGTGCCAGCAGTTACCTCTGGCCGAACACCGGGGAGCTGTTTTTT. Translated: CASSYLWPNTGELFF.

This clonotype was detected only a few times. This chain joins TRBV29-1 and TRBJ2-7; maybe TRBD2 (6 bases). The CDR3 covers 11 residues. The V end was cut by 8 bases, the J end by 6 bases, with 14 bases between. Germline lookup yields CDR1 SQVTM and CDR2 ANQGSEA. The CDR3 protein is CSYTRRGEQYF. The CDR3 nucleotides are TGCAGCTACACGCGGAGGGGCGAGCAGTACTTC.

This clonotype has a count of ten or more. V and J are TRBV6-2 or TRBV6-3 and TRBJ2-7; tentative D call: TRBD1 (6 bases). Germline lookup yields CDR1 MNHEY and CDR2 SVGEGT. Trimming cost V 7 bases and J 2 bases, with 15 bases left between them. The length of the CDR3 is 14 residues. The CDR3 nucleotides are TGTGCCAGCAATACTCGGGACAATACCTACGAGCAGTACTTC. Translated, it gives CASNTRDNTYEQYF.

In its sample, this clonotype was seen many times. V usage is TRBV28 and J usage is TRBJ1-1; D might be TRBD1 (5 bases). V was shortened by 5 bases and J by 1 base, with 20 bases between the two germline ends. This CDR3 spans 17 amino acids. The V gene's germline CDR1 is MDHEN and CDR2 SYDVKM. The CDR3 DNA sequence: TGTGCCAGCAGTCCCATTCCGGGACTGACGACGAACACTGAAGCTTTCTTT. Its protein product is CASSPIPGLTTNTEAFF.

Only a few counts were recorded for this clonotype. The rearrangement joins TRBV20-1 to TRBJ1-1; 8 bases are a match to TRBD1. Germline CDR1 and CDR2: DFQATT and SNEGSKA (reference sequence). V lost 7 bases to trimming and J lost 5 bases; unmatched junction nucleotides: 6. CDR3 size: 12 residues. The CDR3 spells CSDWDRKTEAFF. Written as DNA, the CDR3 is TGCAGTGATTGGGACAGGAAGACTGAAGCTTTCTTT.

This clonotype was seen a few times. The V call is TRBV20-1, the J call TRBJ2-5; tentatively, D is TRBD2 (5 bases). The CDR3 is 12 amino acids. V lost 5 bases to trimming and J lost 5 bases, with 12 bases between them. Germline values: CDR1 DFQATT, CDR2 SNEGSKA (reference sequence). This CDR3 reads CSAALGGETQYF. CDR3 nucleotide sequence: TGCAGTGCTGCGCTGGGCGGGGAGACCCAGTACTTC.

This clonotype was seen at least ten times. The genes are TRBV7-2 and TRBJ2-7, with D tentatively TRBD2 (5 bases). Germline values: CDR1 SGHTA, CDR2 FQGNSA. V was trimmed by 3 bases and J by 2 bases, leaving 11 bases between them. This CDR3 is 14 amino acids long. This chain's CDR3 is CASSFPGFTYEQYF. In DNA form, the CDR3 reads TGTGCCAGCAGCTTCCCGGGATTTACCTACGAGCAGTACTTC.

The table lists this clonotype with many counts. CDR3 DNA sequence: TGTGCCAGTAGTATAGAGGGGTTTACAGGGAACACTGAAGCTTTCTTT. This translates into CASSIEGFTGNTEAFF. The chain combines TRBV19 with TRBJ1-1; tentative D call: TRBD1 (5 bases). The germline gives CDR1 LNHDA, CDR2 SQIVND (reference sequence). Trimming took 0 bases from V and 1 from J, leaving 12 bases between them. CDR3 length equals 16 residues.

This clonotype was counted between two and nine times. The rearrangement joins TRBV4-2 to TRBJ1-6, with a tentative D call TRBD1 (5 bases). Trimming removed 1 base from V and 10 bases from J, with 17 bases in between. CDR3 size: 16 residues. CDR1 is LGHNA, CDR2 YNFKEQ, per germline. The DNA for the CDR3 is TGTGCCAGCAGCCAAGGGCGCCCGGAGGGGCGGTCACCCCTCCACTTT. Encoded protein: CASSQGRPEGRSPLHF.

The CDR3 nucleotides read TGTGCCAGCAGTTCGACGGGGGTGGAAGGCTACACCTTC. This sequence encodes CASSSTGVEGYTF. V usage is TRBV27 and J usage is TRBJ1-2; possibly TRBD1 for D (5 bases). V lost 4 bases, J lost 8 bases, and 14 bases lay in between. CDR3 length: 13 amino acids. Germline CDR1 is MNHEY and CDR2 is SMNVEV (reference sequence).

This clonotype was counted ten times or more. The chain has TRBV11-2 and TRBJ2-7; no clear D gene. Trimming took off 8 bases at V and 0 bases at J, with 11 bases between the two ends. Germline CDR1 reads SGHAT; CDR2 reads FQNNGV. This CDR3 comprises 13 residues. As DNA, the CDR3 is TGTGCCAGCCCCGCGGAGCGCTCCTACGAGCAGTACTTC. This encodes CASPAERSYEQYF.

This clonotype appeared many times. The V and J genes are TRBV4-3 and TRBJ1-3; 10 nucleotides agree with TRBD1. Trimming removed 1 base from V and 3 bases from J; junction bases left unmatched: 6. The germline gives CDR1 LGHNA, CDR2 YSLEER. The CDR3 is 17 residues long. The CDR3: CASSQGWGQGSGNTIYF. The CDR3 DNA follows: TGCGCCAGCAGCCAAGGCTGGGGACAGGGGAGTGGAAACACCATATATTTT.

This clonotype was recorded a few times. A much larger clone lies one base from this, so it may be a read error. The CDR3 spells CASSIYVLRDSYEQYF. The CDR3 DNA follows: TGTGCCAGCAGCATATATGTATTGCGGGACTCCTACGAGCAGTACTTC. This chain connects TRBV7-2 to TRBJ2-7; maybe TRBD2 (6 bases). CDR3 size: 16 residues. The ends were cut back, 5 bases at V and 0 bases at J, with 17 bases in the middle. Looked up from germline, CDR1 is SGHTA and CDR2 is FQGNSA.

This clonotype turned up a few times. The chain carries TRBV6-2 or TRBV6-3 and TRBJ2-2; perhaps TRBD1 as D (5 bases). The V end lost 3 bases, the J end lost 1 base, and 6 bases lay between the germline ends. Germline V gives CDR1 MNHEY, CDR2 SVGEGT. The CDR3 totals 14 residues. CDR3 residues: CASSYQGNTGELFF. The CDR3 region has the DNA TGTGCCAGCAGTTATCAGGGGAACACCGGGGAGCTGTTTTTT.

The chain is built from TRBV24-1 and TRBJ2-3; 7 nucleotides line up with TRBD2. There are 16 residues in the CDR3. V lost 0 bases and J lost 2; bases outside the gene matches: 4. Per germline, CDR1 KGHDR and CDR2 SFDVKD. CDR3 loop: CATSDLGGSATDTQYF. CDR3 nucleotide sequence: TGTGCCACCAGTGATTTGGGCGGGAGCGCCACAGATACGCAGTATTTT.

Comment on this clonotype: A much larger clone lies a single base off, so this may be a read error. The chain has TRBV28 and TRBJ1-5; a weak D match, TRBD1 (6 bases). CDR3 length: 15 residues. Per the germline V gene, CDR1 is MDHEN and CDR2 is SYDVKM. The chain's CDR3 is CASTAQGGRNQTQHF. The CDR3 DNA sequence: TGTGCCAGCACCGCGCAAGGGGGGCGTAATCAGACCCAGCATTTT.

The rearrangement uses TRBV7-9 and TRBJ1-6; D gene ambiguous. The CDR3 sequence is 13 residues long. Per germline, CDR1 SEHNR and CDR2 FQNEAQ (reference sequence). V dropped 0 bases and J dropped 10 bases, with 7 bases sitting between them. This chain's CDR3 is CASSLAPGSPLHF. The CDR3 DNA reads TGTGCCAGCAGCTTAGCCCCGGGGTCACCCCTCCACTTT.

This clonotype was recorded many times. V and J are TRBV6-5 and TRBJ1-2; no clear D. V was cut by 1 base and J by 5 bases, with 8 bases left in between. The V gene's germline CDR1 is MNHEY and CDR2 SVGAGI. CDR3 length: 13 amino acids. The CDR3 loop reads CASSYFGLYGYTF. The CDR3 DNA is TGTGCCAGCAGTTACTTTGGCCTATATGGCTACACCTTC.

This clonotype was counted ten times or more. This chain joins TRBV28 and TRBJ1-1, with D perhaps matching TRBD1 (6 bases). Germline CDR1 MDHEN, CDR2 SYDVKM. V was pared by 7 bases and J by 4 bases, with 13 bases between. This CDR3 contains 13 residues. CDR3 DNA: TGTGCCAGCACATGGGGGGCGTTCACTGAAGCTTTCTTT. It encodes CASTWGAFTEAFF. Supplemented by reference TRBV28 and TRBJ1-1, the full variable domain reads DVKVTQSSRYLVKRTGEKVFLECVQDMDHENMFWYRQDPGLGLRLIYFSYDVKMKEKGDIPEGYSVSREKKERFSLILESASTNQTSMYLCASTWGAFTEAFFGQGTRLTVV.

CDR3 sequence reads: CASSPQAGGPTYEQYF. CDR3 bases: TGCGCCAGCAGCCCTCAAGCGGGAGGACCTACCTACGAGCAGTACTTC. The rearrangement joins TRBV4-1 to TRBJ2-7, with 9 positions matching TRBD2. Germline trimming cut 4 bases from V and 2 bases from J; bases unmatched to any gene: 9. From germline, CDR1 is MGHRA and CDR2 YSYEKL. The CDR3 spans 16 residues.

This clonotype turned up a few times. The chain employs TRBV6-2 or TRBV6-3 and TRBJ2-2; 8 positions match TRBD1. Germline V gene data show CDR1 as MNHEY and CDR2 as SVGEGT. V dropped 6 bases and J dropped 0; count of bases not matched to a gene: 3. CDR3 length: 15 residues. The CDR3, as DNA: TGTGCCAGCAGGGTGACAGGGGCGAACACCGGGGAGCTGTTTTTT. Protein product: CASRVTGANTGELFF.